The rows below give T cell receptor beta chains drawn from one sample of a study of T cells after yellow fever vaccination. A single record per CDR3 protein comes from TCRdb applying MiXCR to the 5' RACE reads. The sample has a few hundred thousand distinct CDR3 sequences; over 10% are singletons. The sequencing used CD4+ T cells sorted from PBMCs, collected 45 days after the yellow fever booster vaccination. These receptors were collected from a young man who received the YFV17D yellow fever vaccine. Both conserved end residues are part of each CDR3. The D gene is left open where the match is weak. Clone size appears in some rows only: once, few, many, or a class for an expanded clone.

clone_size | j_call | d_call | v_call | cdr3_aa | cdr3_nt
few | TRBJ2-1 | - | TRBV12-3/TRBV12-4 | CASSQRMLDNEQFF | TGTGCCAGCTCCCAGCGTATGTTAGACAATGAGCAGTTCTTC
- | TRBJ2-3 | TRBD1 | TRBV29-1 | CSHEGARADTQYF | TGCAGCCATGAGGGGGCGCGTGCAGATACGCAGTATTTT
many | TRBJ2-5 | - | TRBV15 | CATSSPGSPRGETQYF | TGTGCCACCAGCAGTCCCGGCTCCCCGAGGGGAGAGACCCAGTACTTC
- | TRBJ1-2 | TRBD1 | TRBV4-2 | CASTRLTGQAFDGYTF | TGTGCCAGCACGAGATTAACGGGACAGGCGTTCGATGGCTACACCTTC
few | TRBJ2-3 | TRBD2 | TRBV20-1 | CSARTPLAESTDTQYF | TGCAGTGCTAGAACCCCCCTAGCGGAGTCCACAGATACGCAGTATTTT
few | TRBJ2-2 | - | TRBV6-6 | CASSDGNTGELFF | TGTGCCAGTTCGGACGGTAACACCGGGGAGCTGTTTTTT
- | TRBJ2-1 | TRBD2 | TRBV28 | CASSLRFRLAGDGEQFF | TGTGCCAGCAGTTTAAGGTTCCGACTAGCGGGAGATGGTGAGCAGTTCTTC
many | TRBJ2-1 | - | TRBV3-1 | CASSQVLHEQFF | TGTGCCAGCAGCCAAGTTTTGCATGAGCAGTTCTTC
few | TRBJ2-7 | - | TRBV7-6 | CASSSRRGANEQYF | TGTGCCAGCAGCTCCCGTAGGGGCGCCAACGAGCAGTACTTC
few | TRBJ2-5 | TRBD1 | TRBV24-1 | CATSDSRGGPQETQYF | TGTGCCACCAGTGATTCCCGAGGGGGCCCACAAGAGACCCAGTACTTC
many | TRBJ2-7 | TRBD2 | TRBV12-3/TRBV12-4 | CASSSGTSAYEQYF | TGTGCCAGCAGTTCCGGGACTAGCGCCTACGAGCAGTACTTC
many | TRBJ1-2 | - | TRBV7-2 | CASSLRGSNGYTF | TGTGCCAGCAGCTTAAGGGGGTCGAATGGCTACACCTTC
few | TRBJ1-2 | - | TRBV4-3 | CASSQDQGMGGYTF | TGCGCCAGCAGCCAGGACCAGGGTATGGGTGGCTACACCTTC
- | TRBJ2-7 | - | TRBV4-3 | CASSQDDRDSEQYF | TGCGCCAGCAGCCAAGATGACAGGGACTCCGAGCAGTACTTC